This T cell receptor beta chain derives from a study of CD8 T cells in ankylosing spondylitis. Study-wide results and caveats: Previously reported in reactive arthritis synovial fluid and blood were some of the motif variants. Characteristic, it appeared, of ankylosing spondylitis blood was a TCR beta motif of eight highly homologous variants.

This clonotype was found many times. Its target is not known. Germline assignment: CDR1 SEHNR and CDR2 FQNEAQ (reference sequence). The CDR3 extends over 14 amino acids. V shed 5 bases, J shed 5 bases, and the junction held 5 bases outside the gene matches. From the 5' RACE reads, TCRdb called clonotypes with MiXCR, one entry per CDR3 protein. The table lists about 190,000 distinct CDR3 sequences, over 10% of them singletons. The V gene is TRBV7-9, the J gene TRBJ2-3; TRBD2 matches 9 bases. This receptor was identified in a female donor with ankylosing spondylitis or in good health (not recorded which). What was sequenced was blood, either unsorted or a sorted T cell fraction (not recorded which). The CDR3 loop reads CASSLSGRRDTQYF. CDR3 nucleotide sequence: TGTGCCAGCAGCCTTAGCGGGAGACGAGATACGCAGTATTTT.